This T cell receptor beta chain was profiled in a study of cytomegalovirus exposure and HLA in healthy donors. Study information: According to later analysis, the same platform produced the 120 or so validation and 666 first-cohort repertoires.

This table comes from immunoSEQ multiplex PCR, and its TCRdb copy is limited to in-frame clones, with some not included. The profile shows 150,000 to 200,000 clones, roughly 82% of them singletons. V was clipped by 5 bases and J by 8 bases, with 13 bases between them. CDR3 length: 13 amino acids. CDR1 and CDR2 from the germline V gene are SGHNT and YENEEA. Sequencing was done on a sample of PBMCs. This TCR came from a woman aged 25-40 years in good health and CMV-seropositive. The rearrangement uses TRBV11-3 and TRBJ2-1; D gene unclear. The CDR3 coding sequence is TGTGCCAGCAGCCCAAGCCCTGGGCATGAGCAGTTCTTC. Translating gives CASSPSPGHEQFF. Looking up the rest from reference TRBV11-3 and TRBJ2-1 gives the full variable domain: EAGVVQSPRYKIIEKKQPVAFWCNPISGHNTLYWYLQNLGQGPELLIRYENEEAVDDSQLPKDRFSAERLKGVDSTLKIQPAELGDSAVYLCASSPSPGHEQFFGPGTRLTVL.